This entry is about one T cell receptor beta chain. No antigen is known for it. This PCR relied on a set of 60 Vbeta primers and 13 Jbeta primers. Original data processing: In a later analysis, of roughly 83 million unique beta chains, roughly 10 million appeared in at least two donors. The method was immunoSEQ multiplex PCR; TCRdb's version includes in-frame clones alone and lacks a portion of them. Clonal size and the V and J genes are those of that table, whereas D and trimming came from the DNA. The table lists 160,000 or so clones, 78% of them singletons, with around 1.4% in the top ten. This sample was taken from a study of cytomegalovirus exposure and HLA in healthy donors. Study-wide findings and caveats: Judged likely to be a sequencing artifact was a cluster of highly shared sequence variants.

The V and J ends lost 7 bases and 5 bases, in that order; junction bases with no gene match: 7. The V gene's germline CDR1 is MDHEN and CDR2 SYDVKM. The CDR3 is made up of 13 amino acids. The rearrangement links TRBV28 to TRBJ2-5, with 7 bases matching TRBD1. The sample comprised PBMCs. The receptor's source is a male donor in good health and CMV-seronegative. The CDR3 sequence: CASKGRGWETQYF. The CDR3 nucleotides are TGTGCCAGCAAGGGCAGGGGGTGGGAGACCCAGTACTTC.